The rows below give T cell receptor beta chains drawn from one sample of a study of identical twins. TCRdb re-derived calls from the 5' RACE reads in MiXCR, one entry per CDR3 protein. The data contain about 730,000 distinct CDR3 sequences, around 20% of them singletons. This sample was also put to use in a study of T cells expressing NK-cell markers.

Sequenced input: PBMCs. These receptors originate from a woman aged 18 to 35 in good health. CDR3s include the opening cysteine and the closing phenylalanine or tryptophan. The D gene is left open where the match is weak. Clone size, where shown, is once, few, many, or a class for clones that have expanded.

v_gene,abundance,d_gene,j_gene,CDR3nt,CDR3aa
TRBV7-9,.,TRBD2,TRBJ2-5,TGTGCCAGCAGCTTGGGTGCTAGCGGGTCACAAGAGACCCAGTACTTC,CASSLGASGSQETQYF
TRBV12-3/TRBV12-4,few,.,TRBJ2-7,TGTGCCAGCAGTTTATACGGCCACGAGCAGTACTTC,CASSLYGHEQYF
TRBV19,few,.,TRBJ2-5,TGTGCCAGTACGACAGGTCACCAAGAGACCCAGTACTTC,CASTTGHQETQYF
TRBV12-3/TRBV12-4,few,.,TRBJ1-1,TGTGCCAGCAGTTGGGGGGAGAACACTGAAGCTTTCTTT,CASSWGENTEAFF
TRBV5-1,.,.,TRBJ1-1,TGCGCCAGCAGGAGGGACTACACTGAAGCTTTCTTT,CASRRDYTEAFF
TRBV7-2,.,.,TRBJ1-2,TGTGCCAGCAGCTTAGAGGCGGCCGCTAACTATGGCTACACCTTC,CASSLEAAANYGYTF
TRBV5-1,.,.,TRBJ2-1,TGCGCCAGCACCTATCTTAGCGGACTCTCCTACAATGAGCAGTTCTTC,CASTYLSGLSYNEQFF
TRBV10-3,.,.,TRBJ1-2,TGTGCCATCAGTGAGTCGCGCAGGGGCTCTCCAGAGACCTTC,CAISESRRGSPETF
TRBV5-1,.,.,TRBJ2-3,TGCGCCAGCAGCCTCCCGTCCCGGGCAGATACGCAGTATTTT,CASSLPSRADTQYF
TRBV20-1,many,.,TRBJ2-3,TGCAGTGCTAGTGTGGTCACAGATACGCAGTATTTT,CSASVVTDTQYF
TRBV29-1,many,.,TRBJ2-2,TGCAGCGTTGAAGATGAGGTTGTAACCGGGGAGCTGTTTTTT,CSVEDEVVTGELFF
TRBV20-1,.,.,TRBJ1-1,TGCAGTGCTTCCCAGATGGACCGGAGGAACACTGAAGCTTTCTTT,CSASQMDRRNTEAFF
TRBV15,.,.,TRBJ2-7,TGTGCCACCAGCAGATTGCAGGGGCATAACAACGAGCAGTACTTC,CATSRLQGHNNEQYF
TRBV20-1,few,.,TRBJ2-7,TGCAGTGCTAGATGGCAGGTCTACGAGCAGTACTTC,CSARWQVYEQYF
TRBV7-8,.,TRBD2,TRBJ2-1,TGTGCCAGCAACATACGACTAGCGGACGAACTTGAGCAGTTCTTC,CASNIRLADELEQFF
TRBV7-8,.,.,TRBJ2-5,TGTGCCAGCAGCTTAGCGCTTCCGGGGGCGGGAAAGACCCAGTACTTC,CASSLALPGAGKTQYF
TRBV18,.,.,TRBJ1-2,TGTGCCAGCTCAGGAGAACAAAACTATGGCTACACCTTC,CASSGEQNYGYTF
TRBV29-1,.,TRBD1,TRBJ1-1,TGCAGCGCTATGGGACAGACGAACACCGAAGCTTTCTTT,CSAMGQTNTEAFF
TRBV7-6,.,.,TRBJ2-1,TGTGCCAGCAGCGCCGGACTGTTTCCGTTCTTC,CASSAGLFPFF
TRBV12-3/TRBV12-4,.,.,TRBJ2-7,TGTGCCAGCAGTTTTCCCCAAAGGGGAGCGGATTACGAGCAGTACTTC,CASSFPQRGADYEQYF
TRBV12-3/TRBV12-4,few,.,TRBJ1-3,TGTGCCAGCAGCCGCTTTGGCTCTGGAAACACCATATATTTT,CASSRFGSGNTIYF
TRBV10-3,few,.,TRBJ2-7,TGTGCCATCAGTGAGGGAGGGCTCGAGCAGTACTTC,CAISEGGLEQYF
TRBV25-1,.,.,TRBJ2-5,TGTGCCAGCAGTGAATTAACAACTGGGGGCCAAGAGACCCAGTACTTC,CASSELTTGGQETQYF
TRBV7-8,few,.,TRBJ1-6,TGTGCCAGCGTAAGCTCCTATAATTCACCCCTCCACTTT,CASVSSYNSPLHF
TRBV15,few,TRBD1,TRBJ2-4,TGTGCCACCAGCAGACCGCTGAGGGGACAGGGCGGAGGCAAAAACATTCAGTACTTC,CATSRPLRGQGGGKNIQYF
TRBV12-3/TRBV12-4,.,.,TRBJ2-5,TGTGCCAGCAGTCACTTCAGGGTAGTTGGCCAAGAGACCCAGTACTTC,CASSHFRVVGQETQYF
TRBV20-1,few,.,TRBJ2-1,TGCAGTGTCGAAGACCGCAATGAGCAGTTCTTC,CSVEDRNEQFF
TRBV20-1,few,.,TRBJ2-5,TGCAGTGCGCCTAGGGCAGGGACCCAGTACTTC,CSAPRAGTQYF
TRBV27,few,.,TRBJ1-2,TGTGCCAGCAGACGACAGATCGGCTACACCTTC,CASRRQIGYTF
TRBV20-1,many,.,TRBJ2-1,TGCAGTGCTAGTCTTAATGAGCAGTTCTTC,CSASLNEQFF
TRBV12-3/TRBV12-4,.,.,TRBJ2-2,TGTGCCAGCACCCCAGGGTTGGGCAAGCCCACCGGGGAGCTGTTTTTT,CASTPGLGKPTGELFF
TRBV6-6,.,TRBD1,TRBJ2-7,TGTGCCAGCAGTTACGGACAGGGCGGGCAGTACTTC,CASSYGQGGQYF
TRBV7-8,.,.,TRBJ2-7,TGTGCCAGCAGCGGCCAGGTGGTATCCTACGAGCAGTACTTC,CASSGQVVSYEQYF
TRBV12-3/TRBV12-4,few,TRBD2,TRBJ2-7,TGTGCCAGCAGTTTTACGGCTTCGGGGGGTCCCTACGAGCAGTACTTC,CASSFTASGGPYEQYF
TRBV7-8,.,.,TRBJ2-7,TGTGCCAGCAGCTCCCAGATAGGGGCCGAGCAGTACTTC,CASSSQIGAEQYF
TRBV18,once,TRBD1,TRBJ2-2,TGTGCCAGCTCACCACCCGACAGGGCTCCCGGGGAGCTGTTTTTT,CASSPPDRAPGELFF
TRBV9,few,.,TRBJ2-4,TGTGCCAGCAGCCCCAGGGGCTTGCACATTCAGTACTTC,CASSPRGLHIQYF
TRBV6-5,few,TRBD2,TRBJ2-3,TGTGCCAGCAGTTACCGCATAGCGGGGCTAGGGAAAGATACGCAGTATTTT,CASSYRIAGLGKDTQYF
TRBV12-3/TRBV12-4,few,.,TRBJ1-1,TGTGCCAGCAGCTACCAACTGAACACTGAAGCTTTCTTT,CASSYQLNTEAFF